The 9 T cell receptor beta chains below come from one sample, sequenced in a study of T cells in Graves' hyperthyroidism and ophthalmopathy. TCR beta CDR3 region amplification was performed from RNA transcripts. First-round RT-PCR with HTBI primers amplified the TCR CDR3 region. One entry per CDR3 protein, called by TCRdb with MiXCR from the multiplex PCR reads. This table holds about 560,000 distinct CDR3 sequences, over 15% found once. Sequencing was done on a sample of blood. The receptors originated from a woman aged 18-29 years with Graves' hyperthyroidism.

This clonotype is judged medium-sized. The V call is TRBV24-1, the J call TRBJ2-7; D is possibly TRBD1 (6 bases). This CDR3 spans 15 amino acids. V lost 5 bases, J lost 5 bases, and 18 bases lay in between. The germline V gene has CDR1 KGHDR and CDR2 SFDVKD. CDR3 loop: CATSVVPGEYDEQYF. For the CDR3, the DNA is TGTGCCACCAGTGTGGTTCCAGGGGAATACGACGAGCAGTACTTC.

The table lists this clonotype with many counts. The chain recombines TRBV6-2 or TRBV6-3 with TRBJ2-7; 7 nucleotides agree with TRBD1. In germline, CDR1 is MNHEY, CDR2 SVGEGT. With 2 bases clipped from V and 2 bases from J, the junction kept 3 bases outside the gene matches. This CDR3 spans 14 amino acids. The CDR3 region is CASSYGTEAYEQYF. The DNA of the CDR3 is TGTGCCAGCAGTTACGGGACAGAAGCCTACGAGCAGTACTTC.

V gene TRBV10-3 combines with J gene TRBJ2-1; 10 bases map to TRBD1. This CDR3 has 20 residues. Germline V lookup: CDR1 ENHRY, CDR2 SYGVKD. The trim removed 2 bases at V and 0 bases at J, leaving 13 bases unmatched. The CDR3, as DNA: TGTGCCATCAGTGAGCCCCGGGACAGGGGTAGGTATTCCTCCTACAATGAGCAGTTCTTC. It specifies CAISEPRDRGRYSSYNEQFF.

The sample holds a few counts of this clonotype. The chain is built from TRBV20-1 and TRBJ2-2; 7 positions agree with TRBD2. The length of the CDR3 is 13 residues. V lost 3 bases, J lost 5 bases, and 3 bases stayed unmatched. Germline lookup yields CDR1 DFQATT and CDR2 SNEGSKA (reference sequence). The CDR3 here is CSASGRWTGELFF. For the CDR3, the DNA is TGCAGTGCTAGCGGGAGGTGGACCGGGGAGCTGTTTTTT.

This clonotype showed up just a few times. The rearrangement uses TRBV30 and TRBJ2-7; 8 nucleotides line up with TRBD2. Germline CDR1 GTSNPN, CDR2 SVGIG (reference sequence). The trim removed 4 bases at V and 3 bases at J, leaving 14 bases unmatched. The CDR3 has 16 amino acids. CDR3 protein: CAWTLPLGSGSYEQYF. The CDR3 DNA sequence: TGTGCCTGGACCCTACCCCTGGGCAGCGGGAGCTACGAGCAGTACTTC. The full variable domain, rest sourced from reference TRBV30 and TRBJ2-7, is SQTIHQWPATLVQPVGSPLSLECTVEGTSNPNLYWYRQAAGRGLQLLFYSVGIGQISSEVPQNLSASRPQDRQFILSSKKLLLSDSGFYLCAWTLPLGSGSYEQYFGPGTRLTVT.

In its sample, this clonotype was seen many times. The chain combines TRBV10-1 with TRBJ1-1, with D unclear. This CDR3 is built from 14 residues. CDR1 and CDR2 from the germline V gene are WNHNN and SYGVQD (reference sequence). Trimming pared 5 bases from V and 0 bases from J, leaving 10 bases between. The CDR3: CASSQDGVNTEAFF. CDR3 sequence (DNA): TGCGCCAGCAGTCAGGACGGTGTGAACACTGAAGCTTTCTTT.

This clonotype appeared many times. The chain couples TRBV10-3 to TRBJ2-1; 9 bases are a match to TRBD2. There are 12 residues in the CDR3. The germline V gene has CDR1 ENHRY and CDR2 SYGVKD. Trimming took 6 bases from V and 6 from J; bases not matched to a gene: 0. The CDR3 DNA sequence: TGTGCCATCAGGCGGGAGGGCAATGAGCAGTTCTTC. Encoded protein: CAIRREGNEQFF.

This clonotype was counted many times. V is TRBV5-1 and J is TRBJ2-4; D gene unclear. In germline, CDR1 is SGHRS, CDR2 YFSETQ. The CDR3 spans 14 residues. V dropped 0 bases and J dropped 3 bases, with 7 bases sitting between them. This CDR3 is CASSLDSYKNIQYF. CDR3 nucleotide sequence: TGCGCCAGCAGCTTGGACAGCTACAAAAACATTCAGTACTTC.

At least ten counts were recorded for this clonotype. The J gene is TRBJ1-1, the V gene TRBV20-1; possible D gene TRBD1, 6 bases. There are 17 residues in the CDR3. V was shortened by 0 bases and J by 4 bases, with 21 bases between the two germline ends. Germline V CDR1 and CDR2: DFQATT, SNEGSKA (reference sequence). CDR3 amino acids: CSAREGGHGGWVTEAFF. The CDR3 bases are TGCAGTGCTAGAGAAGGGGGGCATGGGGGTTGGGTCACTGAAGCTTTCTTT.